A selection of T cell receptor beta chains follows, all from one sample in a study of cytomegalovirus exposure and HLA in healthy donors. Libraries were prepared by immunoSEQ multiplex PCR; TCRdb keeps only in-frame clonotypes and omits some of them. The table has about 130,000 clones, about two thirds seen once. The sample taken for sequencing was PBMCs. The receptors here all came from a man aged 30-40 years in good health and CMV-seronegative. Both conserved end residues are part of each CDR3. Fields, in order: J gene, CDR3 length, V gene, CDR3 protein.

J: TRBJ2-1; length: 16; V: TRBV7-3; CDR3: CASSLAGLADYNEQFF
J: TRBJ2-7; length: 15; V: TRBV4-3; CDR3: CASSQGTGGEYEQYF
J: TRBJ2-3; length: 11; V: TRBV2; CDR3: CASSDLDTQYF
J: TRBJ2-1; length: 15; V: TRBV7-3; CDR3: CASSTAGTPYNEQFF
J: TRBJ2-5; length: 13; V: TRBV10-2; CDR3: CASSGGSQETQYF
J: TRBJ2-2; length: 17; V: TRBV5-1; CDR3: CASRLRGSSLNTGELFF
J: TRBJ2-7; length: 13; V: TRBV18; CDR3: CASSPPGSHEQYF
J: TRBJ1-1; length: 12; V: TRBV15; CDR3: CATSRDEIEAFF
J: TRBJ2-3; length: 16; V: TRBV28; CDR3: CASSLFGQGAADTQYF
J: TRBJ1-2; length: 16; V: TRBV19; CDR3: CASSPLRDSLNYGYTF
J: TRBJ2-2; length: 13; V: TRBV23-1; CDR3: CASSRGGPRELFF
J: TRBJ2-3; length: 15; V: TRBV29-1; CDR3: CSVRGGEIRTDTQYF
J: TRBJ2-3; length: 16; V: TRBV5-4; CDR3: CASSHPPQESTDTQYF
J: TRBJ1-2; length: 14; V: TRBV14; CDR3: CASSQDHGQGGYTF
J: TRBJ2-3; length: 15; V: TRBV4-1; CDR3: CASSQEALGQNTQYF
J: TRBJ1-1; length: 14; V: TRBV6-1; CDR3: CASRLQAYYTEAFF
J: TRBJ2-5; length: 15; V: TRBV7-9; CDR3: CASSPRTSGAGTQYF
J: TRBJ2-7; length: 14; V: TRBV29-1; CDR3: CSARSGQWDYEQYF
J: TRBJ1-1; length: 17; V: TRBV18; CDR3: CASSPRYAGGLGTEAFF
J: TRBJ1-6; length: 15; V: TRBV7-8; CDR3: CASSLVQDYNSPLHF
J: TRBJ1-2; length: 17; V: TRBV28; CDR3: CASSPRDRRDVDYGYTF
J: TRBJ2-2; length: 15; V: TRBV5-8; CDR3: CASSLSGYYTGELFF
J: TRBJ1-6; length: 13; V: TRBV6-1; CDR3: CASSEFRGSPLHF
J: TRBJ1-1; length: 13; V: TRBV5-1; CDR3: CASSLVSNTEAFF
J: TRBJ2-7; length: 12; V: TRBV10-1; CDR3: CASSESGGNQYF
J: TRBJ2-5; length: 11; V: TRBV20-1; CDR3: CSASSVETQYF
J: TRBJ1-2; length: 15; V: TRBV28; CDR3: CASSQRRDRGNGYTF
J: TRBJ2-7; length: 13; V: TRBV7-8; CDR3: CASSYGTGSEQYF
J: TRBJ2-3; length: 16; V: TRBV18; CDR3: CASSPLWSGSTDTQYF
J: TRBJ2-6; length: 20; V: TRBV27; CDR3: CASSLSTRGTVISGANVLTF
J: TRBJ2-5; length: 16; V: TRBV5-4; CDR3: CASSVGLAGVQETQYF
J: TRBJ2-3; length: 18; V: TRBV4-1; CDR3: CASSHDRRDSGHTDTQYF
J: TRBJ1-1; length: 14; V: TRBV6-5; CDR3: CASSLAGTGTEAFF
J: TRBJ2-7; length: 12; V: TRBV18; CDR3: CASSLVTGEQYF
J: TRBJ1-5; length: 13; V: TRBV11-2; CDR3: CASSLRVGQPQHF
J: TRBJ1-5; length: 15; V: TRBV4-3; CDR3: CASSQDRGQYQPQHF
J: TRBJ2-7; length: 14; V: TRBV18; CDR3: CASSKDRSSYEQYF
J: TRBJ1-2; length: 13; V: TRBV10-3; CDR3: CAISEQGARGYTF
J: TRBJ1-1; length: 14; V: TRBV9; CDR3: CASSDDRGYTEAFF
J: TRBJ2-5; length: 17; V: TRBV10-2; CDR3: CASSESLSGGAGETQYF
J: TRBJ1-2; length: 13; V: TRBV28; CDR3: CASSPGQGVGYTF
J: TRBJ2-5; length: 14; V: TRBV11-2; CDR3: CASSRSGAEETQYF
J: TRBJ2-1; length: 17; V: TRBV19; CDR3: CASSIGLAGGRTNEQFF
J: TRBJ2-5; length: 12; V: TRBV5-4; CDR3: CASSLPGETQYF
J: TRBJ1-2; length: 15; V: TRBV6-1; CDR3: CASSERDRPNWGYTF
J: TRBJ1-2; length: 14; V: TRBV7-8; CDR3: CASSPIQRNYGYTF
J: TRBJ1-4; length: 15; V: TRBV9; CDR3: CASSVGGGGAEKLFF
J: TRBJ2-3; length: 14; V: TRBV6-5; CDR3: CASRQGARADTQYF
J: TRBJ2-1; length: 13; V: TRBV7-9; CDR3: CASSSKDSNEQFF
J: TRBJ2-7; length: 12; V: TRBV4-2; CDR3: CASSQAGLEQYF
J: TRBJ2-7; length: 17; V: TRBV7-9; CDR3: CSSSFDGGPTFSYEQYF
J: TRBJ1-3; length: 14; V: TRBV6-1; CDR3: CASRDGHPGNTIYF